Below are 7 T cell receptor beta chains sequenced from a single sample in a study of T-cell memory formation after mild COVID-19. In TCRdb, the 5' RACE reads were re-called with MiXCR into one record per CDR3 protein. This table has 300,000 to 350,000 distinct CDR3 sequences, just under 20% appearing once. Sequenced input: PBMCs or a T cell subset sorted from them (not recorded which). These receptors were taken from a man between 18 and 35 years old who had mild COVID-19 (a few samples of this study predate the infection). Cell type and time point are not known.

This clonotype appeared a few times. The J gene is TRBJ1-2, the V gene TRBV29-1; D unresolved. V dropped 3 bases and J dropped 7 bases, with 3 bases sitting between them. Germline V gene data show CDR1 as SQVTM and CDR2 as ANQGSEA. The CDR3 has 9 amino acids. This CDR3 is CSVELGYTF. The CDR3 DNA is TGCAGCGTTGAGCTTGGCTACACCTTC.

This clonotype was observed a handful of times. The genes are TRBV7-9 and TRBJ2-1, with D uncertain. This CDR3 is built from 13 residues. The ends were cut back, 3 bases at V and 2 bases at J, with 5 bases in the middle. Germline lookup yields CDR1 SEHNR and CDR2 FQNEAQ (reference sequence). The CDR3 DNA follows: TGTGCCAGCAGCTTTGACCCCTACAATGAGCAGTTCTTC. This sequence encodes CASSFDPYNEQFF.

This clonotype was counted only a few times. The chain couples TRBV4-3 to TRBJ2-1; D remains unclear. Germline CDR1 reads LGHNA; CDR2 reads YSLEER. Trimming took 4 bases from V and 7 from J, leaving 11 bases between them. There are 13 residues in the CDR3. The CDR3 DNA reads as TGCGCCAGCAGCCCTCAACGGTGGAATGAGCAGTTCTTC. This sequence encodes CASSPQRWNEQFF.

The genes are TRBV20-1 and TRBJ2-7; unclear D gene. This CDR3 comprises 14 residues. The V and J ends lost 6 bases and 0 bases respectively, with 15 bases between them. Germline-derived CDR1 and CDR2 are DFQATT and SNEGSKA (reference sequence). CDR3 sequence (DNA): TGCAGTGCCCAAGACCCAGGCCTCTCCTACGAGCAGTACTTC. Protein sequence: CSAQDPGLSYEQYF.

Of note for this clonotype: One junction end disagrees with the germline gene, perhaps due to a read error. V usage is TRBV5-1 and J usage is TRBJ2-1; D is perhaps TRBD2 (7 bases). The CDR3 length is 15 residues. Germline lookup yields CDR1 SGHRS and CDR2 YFSETQ. The CDR3 DNA sequence: TGCGCCAGAAGCTTGGGGGGGGCCCGGATTGGTGAGCAGTTCTTC. It encodes CARSLGGARIGEQFF.

This clonotype was seen a handful of times. This rearrangement joins TRBV6-6 to TRBJ1-1; 9 bases align to TRBD1. The length of the CDR3 is 16 residues. Germline V lookup: CDR1 MNHNY, CDR2 SVGAGI (reference sequence). V shed 5 bases, J shed 4 bases, and the junction held 11 bases outside the gene matches. CDR3 sequence: CASSINPTGGGTEAFF. DNA of the CDR3: TGTGCCAGCAGTATAAACCCGACAGGGGGGGGCACTGAAGCTTTCTTT.

This clonotype was seen a handful of times. The rearrangement joins TRBV4-3 to TRBJ2-3; TRBD2 is a possible D gene (5 bases). Germline V gene lookup returns CDR1 LGHNA and CDR2 YSLEER. The CDR3 spans 15 residues. V was shortened by 1 base and J by 6 bases, with 14 bases between the two germline ends. For the CDR3, the DNA is TGCGCCAGCAGCCAAGTCATTACGGGAATCGATACGCAGTATTTT. Its protein product is CASSQVITGIDTQYF.